The sample holds many counts of the clone carrying this T cell receptor (beta chain). This entry belongs to a study of HIV-infected patients and healthy controls. CDR3 length equals 15 residues. Germline CDR1 KGHSH, CDR2 LQKENI. Trimming stripped 0 bases from V and 2 bases from J, with 7 bases between. TCRdb re-called the 5' RACE reads through MiXCR, storing one row per CDR3 protein. The repertoire consists of tens of thousands of distinct CDR3 sequences, with about 19% occurring once and the leading ten covering approximately 1.5%. The gene calls are TRBV18 and TRBJ1-4; a possible D gene is TRBD1 (6 bases). The specimen was CD4+ T cells from blood. This clonotype was obtained from a human donor in good health. This CDR3 reads CASSPPGATNEKLFF. The CDR3 nucleotides are TGTGCCAGCTCACCACCGGGGGCGACTAATGAAAAACTGTTTTTT.